These T cell receptor beta chains were read from a single sample in a study of CD8 T cells in Susac syndrome. From the immunoSEQ multiplex PCR reads, TCRdb called clonotypes with MiXCR, one entry per CDR3 protein. This table has roughly 190,000 distinct CDR3 sequences, approximately 93% appearing once. Specimen: CD4+ T cells from PBMCs. The receptors shown here come from a human donor in good health. CDR3s include the opening cysteine and the closing phenylalanine or tryptophan. A D gene is named only where the DNA matches it firmly. Expanded clones get a size class; other rows say once, few or many, or leave the size out.

v_call: TRBV28; d_call: TRBD2; j_call: TRBJ2-1; clone_size: .; cdr3_nt: TGTGCCAGCAGTTTACTTAACGCGGGGGGGCGGAATGAGCAGTTCTTC; cdr3_aa: CASSLLNAGGRNEQFF
v_call: TRBV27; d_call: TRBD1; j_call: TRBJ1-2; clone_size: few; cdr3_nt: TGTGCCACCGGGACAGACTATGGCTACACCTTC; cdr3_aa: CATGTDYGYTF
v_call: TRBV7-2; d_call: .; j_call: TRBJ1-2; clone_size: .; cdr3_nt: TGTGCCAGCAGCTTAATGAAGGTGGACTATGGCTACACCTTC; cdr3_aa: CASSLMKVDYGYTF
v_call: TRBV5-1; d_call: TRBD2; j_call: TRBJ2-3; clone_size: .; cdr3_nt: TGCGCCAGCGGTAGCGGGGGGGCGTCAGATACGCAGTATTTT; cdr3_aa: CASGSGGASDTQYF
v_call: TRBV4-1; d_call: .; j_call: TRBJ2-1; clone_size: .; cdr3_nt: TGCGCCAGCAGCCAAGGCAATCGTCGGAATGAGCAGTTCTTC; cdr3_aa: CASSQGNRRNEQFF
v_call: TRBV5-4; d_call: .; j_call: TRBJ1-2; clone_size: .; cdr3_nt: TGTGCCAGCAGCTTGATAGGGCAGGGCGGCTATGGCTACACCTTC; cdr3_aa: CASSLIGQGGYGYTF
v_call: TRBV19; d_call: .; j_call: TRBJ1-1; clone_size: .; cdr3_nt: TGTGCCAGTAGTATAGCCAGTGAAGCTTTCTTT; cdr3_aa: CASSIASEAFF
v_call: TRBV4-1; d_call: TRBD1; j_call: TRBJ2-7; clone_size: .; cdr3_nt: TGCGCCAGCAGCCAGGACAGGGGGCTCTACGAGCAGTACTTC; cdr3_aa: CASSQDRGLYEQYF
v_call: TRBV20-1; d_call: .; j_call: TRBJ1-5; clone_size: .; cdr3_nt: TGCAGTGCTAGAGATCTAGTCAGGGGTAGCAATCAGCCCCAGCATTTT; cdr3_aa: CSARDLVRGSNQPQHF
v_call: TRBV20-1; d_call: .; j_call: TRBJ1-1; clone_size: .; cdr3_nt: TGCAGTGCTAGAGTGAAGGAAAAGAACACTGAAGCTTTCTTT; cdr3_aa: CSARVKEKNTEAFF
v_call: TRBV28; d_call: .; j_call: TRBJ1-1; clone_size: .; cdr3_nt: TGTGCCAGCAGCGGGGGGCCAGTCCGTAACACTGAAGCTTTCTTT; cdr3_aa: CASSGGPVRNTEAFF
v_call: TRBV19; d_call: .; j_call: TRBJ2-6; clone_size: .; cdr3_nt: TGTGCCAGTAGTATAGGACAGCCCTCTGGGGCCAACGTCCTGACTTTC; cdr3_aa: CASSIGQPSGANVLTF
v_call: TRBV7-6; d_call: TRBD1; j_call: TRBJ1-4; clone_size: .; cdr3_nt: TGTGCCAGCAGCTTTGGACAGGGTATGAATGAAAAACTGTTTTTT; cdr3_aa: CASSFGQGMNEKLFF
v_call: TRBV6-5; d_call: .; j_call: TRBJ2-1; clone_size: once; cdr3_nt: TGTGCCAGCAGTTACAGGGCGGGGGCTGAAAATGAGCAGTTCTTC; cdr3_aa: CASSYRAGAENEQFF
v_call: TRBV3-1; d_call: .; j_call: TRBJ2-7; clone_size: few; cdr3_nt: TGTGCCAGCAGCCAAGTAGTTTGGAGGGGAAAGCAGTACTTC; cdr3_aa: CASSQVVWRGKQYF
v_call: TRBV29-1; d_call: TRBD1; j_call: TRBJ1-6; clone_size: .; cdr3_nt: TGCAGCGTTCGGGACAGCAATTCACCCCTCCACTTT; cdr3_aa: CSVRDSNSPLHF
v_call: TRBV30; d_call: TRBD1; j_call: TRBJ2-7; clone_size: once; cdr3_nt: TGTGCCTGGAGACAGGGGGCTTACGAGCAGTACTTC; cdr3_aa: CAWRQGAYEQYF
v_call: TRBV12-3/TRBV12-4; d_call: TRBD1; j_call: TRBJ1-4; clone_size: .; cdr3_nt: TGTGCCAGCAGCGCCACAGGGGGTGGGGAAAAACTGTTTTTT; cdr3_aa: CASSATGGGEKLFF
v_call: TRBV5-1; d_call: TRBD1; j_call: TRBJ1-1; clone_size: .; cdr3_nt: TGCGCCAGCAGCTGGAGGGGGCCTGGGACTGAAGCTTTCTTT; cdr3_aa: CASSWRGPGTEAFF
v_call: TRBV30; d_call: .; j_call: TRBJ1-6; clone_size: .; cdr3_nt: TGTGCCTGGAGTGAGAGGGGGTATAATTCACCCCTCCACTTT; cdr3_aa: CAWSERGYNSPLHF
v_call: TRBV30; d_call: .; j_call: TRBJ1-6; clone_size: once; cdr3_nt: TGTGCCTGGAGTGTACAACCGGGGGCGGCTCGGAATTCACCCCTCCACTTT; cdr3_aa: CAWSVQPGAARNSPLHF
v_call: TRBV29-1; d_call: TRBD1; j_call: TRBJ2-2; clone_size: .; cdr3_nt: TGCAGCGCTGGTTGGACAGGGAACACCGGGGAGCTGTTTTTT; cdr3_aa: CSAGWTGNTGELFF